This T cell receptor (beta chain) originates from a study of a mutant IDH1 vaccine in newly diagnosed glioma. At the level of the study: Beginning 4-6 weeks after radiotherapy alone, or with temozolomide cycles, vaccination took place. Treated patients had a mean age of about 37 years and a sex split that was roughly 60% male and about 40% female. Study-wide findings and caveats: Overall, about 92% of patients had vaccine-induced immune responses.

With regard to this clone: Its target is unknown.

Libraries were prepared by immunoSEQ multiplex PCR; TCRdb keeps only in-frame clonotypes and omits some of them. This table holds tens of thousands of clones, 80% to 90% found once. Germline CDR1 reads SGHVS; CDR2 reads FQNEAQ. Trimming took 1 base from V and 1 from J, leaving 8 bases between them. CDR3 size: 14 residues. As to time point: week 35, safety follow-up. The content of each vaccine dose was 300 ug of mutant IDH1 20-mer peptide, and topical imiquimod accompanied it. This TCR was recovered from a man aged 35-49 years with glioma. The specimen was PBMCs, collected from a glioma patient whose treatment included an IDH1 peptide vaccine. The chain employs TRBV7-8 and TRBJ2-7, with D uncertain. In DNA, the CDR3 is TGTGCCAGCAGCTTAGTGGCCTATTCCTACGAGCAGTACTTC. Its translation: CASSLVAYSYEQYF.